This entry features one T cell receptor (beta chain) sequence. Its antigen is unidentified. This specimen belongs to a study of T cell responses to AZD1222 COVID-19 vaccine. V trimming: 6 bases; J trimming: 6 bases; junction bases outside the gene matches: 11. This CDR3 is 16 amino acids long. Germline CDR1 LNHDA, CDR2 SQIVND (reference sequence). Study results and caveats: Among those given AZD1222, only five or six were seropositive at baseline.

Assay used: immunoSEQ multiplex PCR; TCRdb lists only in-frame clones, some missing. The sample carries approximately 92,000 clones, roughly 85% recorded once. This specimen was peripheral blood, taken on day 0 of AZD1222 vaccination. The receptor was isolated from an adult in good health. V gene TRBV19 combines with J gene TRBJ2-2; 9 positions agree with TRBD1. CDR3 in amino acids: CASSPARTGDPGELFF. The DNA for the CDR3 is TGTGCCAGTAGCCCCGCCCGGACAGGGGACCCCGGGGAGCTGTTTTTT.